This T cell receptor beta chain appears in the sequencing data of a study of CD8+CD57+ T cells in acquired aplastic anemia. Study details: Sorted CD4+ and CD8+ cells gave a mean 3.2 ug DNA, range 0.2 to 27.4 ug.

The germline V and J ends were trimmed by 0 bases and 5 bases, with 3 bases remaining between them. The germline V gene has CDR1 SGDLS and CDR2 YYNGEE. The CDR3 has 12 residues. General study points: Patients had roughly 30 CD8+ CDR3 sequences in common with controls (the shared set).

On this clonotype itself: What it recognizes is unknown.

Genomic DNA constituted the template upon which TCR beta VDJ and CDR3 profiling was performed. From the reads, TCRdb called clonotypes with MiXCR, one entry per CDR3 protein. The sample records roughly 130,000 distinct CDR3 sequences, 48% being singletons. Sequenced input: sorted CD4+, CD8+, or CD8+CD57+ T cells (not recorded which) from PBMCs. The sequence derives from a human donor in good health, serving as a control. This chain joins TRBV9 and TRBJ2-1; D remains ambiguous. CDR3 DNA sequence: TGTGCCAGCAGCGTAGAAGACAATGAGCAGTTCTTC. The encoded protein is CASSVEDNEQFF.